This TCR beta chain came from a study of shared T cell receptors in the human thymus. The CDR3 covers 18 residues. Trimming cost V 0 bases and J 5 bases, with 22 bases left between them. CDR1 and CDR2 from the germline V gene are ENHRY and SYGVKD. Only one count was recorded for this clone. Assay: immunoSEQ multiplex PCR; the TCRdb copy retains only in-frame clones and omits some. The table records 700,000 or so clones, approximately 85% of them present only once. The sample also formed part of further work on human thymus T cells. That work adds: Donor material was obtained from healthy Finnish infants undergoing corrective surgery for congenital heart defects. It was from resections taken during corrective heart surgery that the thymus tissue came. What appeared biased in thymic and blood repertoires was the usage of V and J genes.

The sequence came from a girl under three years old with a congenital heart defect. The rearrangement joins TRBV10-3 to TRBJ2-5; possibly TRBD2 for D (5 bases). Sequenced: thymocytes. For the CDR3, the DNA is TGTGCCATCAGTGAGTCGTGGGAGCGAAGTCCCTATGGGGAGACCCAGTACTTC. It encodes CAISESWERSPYGETQYF.